This T cell receptor (beta chain) was captured in a study of tissue T cells after allogeneic stem cell transplantation. The germline V and J ends were trimmed by 0 bases and 0 bases, with 8 bases remaining between them. The CDR3 contains 14 residues. Germline values: CDR1 SGHSN, CDR2 HYEKVE. TCRdb's copy holds only in-frame clones and misses some; the assay was immunoSEQ multiplex PCR. The table shows roughly 7,500 clones, with 40% to 60% occurring only once. Sample time point: mouse harvest day 7 after allogeneic transplant. Each mouse received 10^7 T-cell-depleted marrow cells plus 10^6 splenic CD5+ T cells by tail vein. On this clone itself: Genes and germline come from the mouse. The read ends 1 residue before the CDR3 terminus; that terminus is restored from the germline J gene.

The sequenced sample was lymph node tissue. This rearrangement joins TRBV12-1 to TRBJ2-7, with D possibly being TRBD1 (6 bases). The receptor comes from a female BALB/c mouse given C57BL/6 T cells with graft-versus-host disease after an allogeneic hematopoietic cell transplant. The CDR3 is CASSLGTNSYEQYF. CDR3 DNA, as far as it was read: TGTGCCAGCTCTCTCGGGACAAACTCCTATGAACAGTAC.